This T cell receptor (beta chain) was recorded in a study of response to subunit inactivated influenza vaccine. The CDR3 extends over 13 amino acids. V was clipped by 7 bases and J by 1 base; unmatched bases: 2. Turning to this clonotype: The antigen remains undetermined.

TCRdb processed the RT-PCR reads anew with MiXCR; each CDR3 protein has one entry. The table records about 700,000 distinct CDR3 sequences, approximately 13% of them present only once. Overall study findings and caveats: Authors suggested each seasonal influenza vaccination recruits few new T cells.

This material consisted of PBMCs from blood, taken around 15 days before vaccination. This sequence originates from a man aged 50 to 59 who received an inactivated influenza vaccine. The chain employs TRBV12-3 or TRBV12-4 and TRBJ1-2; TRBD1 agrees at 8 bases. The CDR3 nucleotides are TGTGCCAGCACGACAGGGGATAACTATGGCTACACCTTC. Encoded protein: CASTTGDNYGYTF.